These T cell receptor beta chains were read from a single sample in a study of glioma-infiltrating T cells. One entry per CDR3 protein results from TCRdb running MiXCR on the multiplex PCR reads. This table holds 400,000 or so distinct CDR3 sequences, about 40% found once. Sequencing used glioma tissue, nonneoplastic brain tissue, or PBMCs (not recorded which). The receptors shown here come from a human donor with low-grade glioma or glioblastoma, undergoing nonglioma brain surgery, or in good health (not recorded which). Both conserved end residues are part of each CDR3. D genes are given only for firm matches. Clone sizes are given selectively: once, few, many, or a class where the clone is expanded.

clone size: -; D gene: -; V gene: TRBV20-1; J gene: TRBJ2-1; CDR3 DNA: TGCAGTGCTAGAGGTAAACTGCCGACGTTCTTC; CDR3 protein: CSARGKLPTFF
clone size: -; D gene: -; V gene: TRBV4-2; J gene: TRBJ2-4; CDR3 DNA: TGTGCCAGCAGCCAAAAGGCGACGGAAAGTCTAGCCAAAAACATTCAGTACTTC; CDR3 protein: CASSQKATESLAKNIQYF
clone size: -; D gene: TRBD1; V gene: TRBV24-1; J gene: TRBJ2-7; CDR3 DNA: TGTGCCACCAGTGACCCAGGACAGGGGCTCCCCTACGAGCAGTACTTC; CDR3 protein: CATSDPGQGLPYEQYF
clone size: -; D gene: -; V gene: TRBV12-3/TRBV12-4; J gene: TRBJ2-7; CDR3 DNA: TGTGCCAGCAGTTTTTTTCCCGGTGGGCAGTACTTC; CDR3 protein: CASSFFPGGQYF
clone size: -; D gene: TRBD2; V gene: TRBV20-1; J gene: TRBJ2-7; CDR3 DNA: TGCAGTGCCACCGGGACTAGGGACTACAAGCAGTACTTC; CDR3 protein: CSATGTRDYKQYF
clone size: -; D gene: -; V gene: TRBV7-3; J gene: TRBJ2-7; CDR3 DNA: TGTGCCAGCAGCTTATTTGGGGGGGCTCGTGGAGAGCAGTACTTC; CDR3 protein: CASSLFGGARGEQYF
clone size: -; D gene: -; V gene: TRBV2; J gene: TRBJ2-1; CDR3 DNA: TGTGCCAGCAGTCGGGAGACGTACAATGAGCAGTTCTTC; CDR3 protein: CASSRETYNEQFF
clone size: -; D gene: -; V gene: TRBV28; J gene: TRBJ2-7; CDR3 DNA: TGTGCCAGCAAGCCCGGGACCTATGCCTACGAGCAGTACTTC; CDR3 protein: CASKPGTYAYEQYF
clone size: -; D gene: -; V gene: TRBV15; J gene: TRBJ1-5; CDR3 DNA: TGTGCCACCAGCGGAACCGGGAAAGACCTTTATAGCAATCAGCCCCAGCATTTT; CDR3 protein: CATSGTGKDLYSNQPQHF
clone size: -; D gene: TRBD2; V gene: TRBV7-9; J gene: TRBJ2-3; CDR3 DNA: TGTGCCAGCAGCCGACGGACTAGTGGGCCCACAGATACGCAGTATTTT; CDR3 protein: CASSRRTSGPTDTQYF
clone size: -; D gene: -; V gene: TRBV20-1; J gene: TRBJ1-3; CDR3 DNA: TGCAGTGCTAGGGGGCCGGGAGGTGTAAACACCATATATTTT; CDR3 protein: CSARGPGGVNTIYF
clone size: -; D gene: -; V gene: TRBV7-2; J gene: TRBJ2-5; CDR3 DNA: TGTGCCAGCAGCCCTCAAGAGAGCCAGTACTTC; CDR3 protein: CASSPQESQYF
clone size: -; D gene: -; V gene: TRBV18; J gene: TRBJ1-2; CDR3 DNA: TGTGCCAGCTCATCGGGACCGAGCTATGGCTACACCTTC; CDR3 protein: CASSSGPSYGYTF
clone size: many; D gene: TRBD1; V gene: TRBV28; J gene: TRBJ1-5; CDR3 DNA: TGTGCCAGCAGTGAACACAGGGGCAACGGGCAGCCCCAGCATTTT; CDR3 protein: CASSEHRGNGQPQHF
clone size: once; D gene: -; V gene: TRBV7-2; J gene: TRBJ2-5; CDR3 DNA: TGTGCCAGCAGGTTATCAGGGCGAGAGACCCAGTACTTC; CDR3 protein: CASRLSGRETQYF
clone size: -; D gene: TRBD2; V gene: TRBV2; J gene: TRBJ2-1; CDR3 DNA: TGTGCCAGCAGCCCCAGGCGCAGGGGGCTAGCGGGAGCGACCTACAATGAGCAGTTCTTC; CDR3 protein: CASSPRRRGLAGATYNEQFF
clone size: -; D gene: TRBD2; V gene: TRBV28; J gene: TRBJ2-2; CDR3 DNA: TGTGCCAGCAGTTTAAGAAGCGGGAGGCCCGGGGAGCTGTTTTTT; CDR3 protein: CASSLRSGRPGELFF
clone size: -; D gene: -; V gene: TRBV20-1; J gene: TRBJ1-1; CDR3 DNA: TGCAGTGCTAGATCCTCTAGGAGGGTCCGGCCCCATTTCTTGAACACTGAAGCTTTCTTT; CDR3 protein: CSARSSRRVRPHFLNTEAFF
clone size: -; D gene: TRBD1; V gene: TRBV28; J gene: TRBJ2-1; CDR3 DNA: TGTGCCAGCAGTTTATGGACAGGGGCGTCCTACAATGAGCAGTTCTTC; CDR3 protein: CASSLWTGASYNEQFF
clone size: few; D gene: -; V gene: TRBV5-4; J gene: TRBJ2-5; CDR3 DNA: TGTGCCAGCAGCCCCGGGGGTTCCAAGTGGGCCGAGACCCAGTACTTC; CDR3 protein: CASSPGGSKWAETQYF
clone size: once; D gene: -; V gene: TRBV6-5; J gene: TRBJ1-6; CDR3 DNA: TGTGCCAGCTGTCGGGGGCCGAATTCACCCCTCCACTTT; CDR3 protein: CASCRGPNSPLHF
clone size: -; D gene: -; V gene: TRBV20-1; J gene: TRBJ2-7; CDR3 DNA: TGCAGTGCCGGGACTGTCTCCTACGAGCAGTACTTC; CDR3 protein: CSAGTVSYEQYF
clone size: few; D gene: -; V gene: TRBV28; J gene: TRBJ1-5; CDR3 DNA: TGTGCCAGCAGCGCCTCAGGCAGGGTAGATCGACTGAGCAATCAGCCCCAGCATTTT; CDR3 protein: CASSASGRVDRLSNQPQHF
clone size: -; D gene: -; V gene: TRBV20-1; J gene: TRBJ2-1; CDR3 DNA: TGCAGTGCTAGAGATGAGGGGGACAATGAGCAGTTCTTC; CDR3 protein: CSARDEGDNEQFF
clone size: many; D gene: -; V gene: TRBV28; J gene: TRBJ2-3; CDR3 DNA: TGTGCCAGCATACCGGGCAGGCCCACAGATACGCAGTATTTT; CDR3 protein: CASIPGRPTDTQYF
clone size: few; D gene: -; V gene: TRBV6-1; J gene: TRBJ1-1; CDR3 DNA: TGTGCCATCCTGGGGCAGGGGTCCACTGAAGCTTTCTTT; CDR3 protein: CAILGQGSTEAFF
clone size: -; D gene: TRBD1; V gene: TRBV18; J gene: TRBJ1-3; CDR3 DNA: TGTGCCAGCTCGGGGGACAGGGTCAACTTCGGAAACACCATATATTTT; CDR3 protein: CASSGDRVNFGNTIYF
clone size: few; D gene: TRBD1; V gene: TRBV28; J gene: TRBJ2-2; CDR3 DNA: TGTGCCAGCAGCCCCGGGACAGGGCCGACCGGGGAGCTGTTTTTT; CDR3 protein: CASSPGTGPTGELFF
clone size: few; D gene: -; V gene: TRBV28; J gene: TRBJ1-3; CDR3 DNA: TGTGCCACGCCCGACAGCTCTGGAAACACCATATATTTT; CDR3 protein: CATPDSSGNTIYF
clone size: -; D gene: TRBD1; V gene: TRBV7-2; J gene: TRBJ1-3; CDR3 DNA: TGTGCCAGCAGCGCTCGGGACAGGGGACCTGGAAACACCATATATTTT; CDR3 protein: CASSARDRGPGNTIYF
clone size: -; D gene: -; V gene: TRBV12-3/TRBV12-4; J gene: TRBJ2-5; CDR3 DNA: TGTGCCAGCAGTTTCGGACACGAAGAGACCCAGTACTTC; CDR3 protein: CASSFGHEETQYF
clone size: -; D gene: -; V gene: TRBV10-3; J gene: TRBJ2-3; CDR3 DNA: TGTGCCATTAGTACGAGCCCAGATACGCAGTATTTT; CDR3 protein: CAISTSPDTQYF
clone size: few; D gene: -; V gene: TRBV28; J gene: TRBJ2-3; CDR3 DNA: TGTGCCAGCAGCCCCTCCCCGGGAAAAGGGGATTTTAGCACAGATACGCAGTATTTT; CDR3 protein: CASSPSPGKGDFSTDTQYF
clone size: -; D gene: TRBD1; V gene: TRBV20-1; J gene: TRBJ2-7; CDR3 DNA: TGCAGTGCCCTACAGGGGGCAGGGGGTGAGCAGTACTTC; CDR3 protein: CSALQGAGGEQYF
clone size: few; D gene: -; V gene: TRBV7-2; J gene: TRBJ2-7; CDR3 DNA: TGTGCCAGCAGCTTAGTGGACTCCCCATTCTCCTACGAGCAGTACTTC; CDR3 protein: CASSLVDSPFSYEQYF
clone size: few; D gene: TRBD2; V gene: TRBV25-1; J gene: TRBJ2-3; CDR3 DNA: TGTGCCAGCAGTGGGCGGGGGGGCTGGAGAGGCACAGATACGCAGTATTTT; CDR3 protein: CASSGRGGWRGTDTQYF
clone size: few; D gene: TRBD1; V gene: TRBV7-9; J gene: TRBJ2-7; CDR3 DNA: TGTGCCAGCAGCCCTCGTGTAGGGGCCGGGACAGGGTCCTACGAGCAGTACTTC; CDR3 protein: CASSPRVGAGTGSYEQYF
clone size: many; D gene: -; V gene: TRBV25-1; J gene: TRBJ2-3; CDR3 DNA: TGTGCCAGCTCAGTGAATGGTGTTACGCAGTATTTT; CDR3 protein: CASSVNGVTQYF
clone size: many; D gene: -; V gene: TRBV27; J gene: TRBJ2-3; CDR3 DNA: TGTGCCAGCAGTTTAGGCCTAGGGATGGAAGATACGCAGTATTTT; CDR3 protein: CASSLGLGMEDTQYF
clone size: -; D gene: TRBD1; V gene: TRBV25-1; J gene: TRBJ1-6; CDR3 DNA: TGTGCCAGCAGTATTAGGCGCGGTGGGACAGGGGATTCACCCCTCCACTTT; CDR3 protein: CASSIRRGGTGDSPLHF
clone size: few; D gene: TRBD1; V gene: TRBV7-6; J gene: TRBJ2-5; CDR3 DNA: TGTGCCAGCAGCTTATTGTTCGGGGGACAGGGTGGGGAGACCCAGTACTTC; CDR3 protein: CASSLLFGGQGGETQYF
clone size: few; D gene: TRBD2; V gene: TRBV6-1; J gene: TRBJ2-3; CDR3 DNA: TGTGCCAGCAGACCATTACGAGCGGGAGACGCAGATACGCAGTATTTT; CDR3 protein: CASRPLRAGDADTQYF
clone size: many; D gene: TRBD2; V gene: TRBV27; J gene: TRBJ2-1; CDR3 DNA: TGTGCCAGCAGTTCTAGCGGGAATTACAATGAGCAGTTCTTC; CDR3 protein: CASSSSGNYNEQFF
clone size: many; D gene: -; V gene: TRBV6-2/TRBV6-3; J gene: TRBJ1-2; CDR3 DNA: TGTGCCAGCAGTTACTACGGACGAAGCTATGGCTACACCTTC; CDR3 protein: CASSYYGRSYGYTF